The present TCR beta chain was sequenced within a study of blood T cell repertoires in COVID-19. Overall study: Researchers got acute and convalescent COVID-19 samples from the United States, Italy and Spain.

Measured with immunoSEQ multiplex PCR; TCRdb has only the in-frame clones, and not every one. The repertoire includes approximately 140,000 clones, roughly four fifths of them detected once, and about 9.9% sits in the top ten. CDR3 length: 17 residues. The V end was cut by 1 base, the J end by 1 base, with 14 bases between. Per the germline V gene, CDR1 is SGHVS and CDR2 is FNYEAQ. The sequence derives from a middle-aged man with active or convalescent COVID-19. The material sequenced was peripheral blood. The genes are TRBV7-6 and TRBJ1-5, with D possibly being TRBD1 (6 bases). The CDR3 protein is CASSLDYGQKSNQPQHF. CDR3 sequence (DNA): TGTGCCAGCAGCTTAGATTACGGACAGAAGAGCAATCAGCCCCAGCATTTT.